The next 5 T cell receptor beta chains were all read from a single sample in a study of CD8 T cells in ankylosing spondylitis. Each CDR3 protein gets one entry after TCRdb re-called the 5' RACE reads with MiXCR. The sample yields approximately 150,000 distinct CDR3 sequences, about 32% seen once. The sample taken for sequencing was synovial fluid, either unsorted or a sorted T cell fraction (not recorded which). The receptors come from a male donor with ankylosing spondylitis.

The table lists this clonotype with a few counts. The V and J genes are TRBV29-1 and TRBJ2-1; 9 bases agree with TRBD2. With 3 bases clipped from V and 3 bases from J, the junction kept 6 bases outside the gene matches. Germline V gene lookup returns CDR1 SQVTM and CDR2 ANQGSEA. The CDR3 contains 15 residues. CDR3 sequence reads: CSVELGLAIYNEQFF. The CDR3 DNA is TGCAGCGTTGAGTTAGGACTAGCGATCTACAATGAGCAGTTCTTC.

V usage is TRBV24-1 and J usage is TRBJ2-1, with TRBD2 matching over 9 bases. V was pared by 0 bases and J by 5 bases, with 4 bases of the junction left unmatched. This CDR3 has 16 residues. Germline CDR1 and CDR2: KGHDR and SFDVKD. The CDR3 nucleotides read TGTGCCACCAGTGATTTGGGGACTAGCATCCACAATGAGCAGTTCTTC. Translating gives CATSDLGTSIHNEQFF.

The rearrangement uses TRBV18 and TRBJ1-5, with D uncertain. Per germline, CDR1 KGHSH and CDR2 LQKENI. The V and J ends lost 2 bases and 3 bases respectively, with 8 bases between them. This CDR3 is 14 amino acids long. The DNA of the CDR3 is TGTGCCAGCTCACCAGCAGGTAACAATCAGCCCCAGCATTTT. This gives the protein CASSPAGNNQPQHF.

The sample holds many counts of this clonotype. The gene calls are TRBV11-2 and TRBJ2-1, with 11 bases fitting TRBD2. Germline values: CDR1 SGHAT, CDR2 FQNNGV. This CDR3 is built from 16 residues. V shed 2 bases, J shed 9 bases, and the junction held 9 bases outside the gene matches. CDR3 region: CASSLTLAGGRGEQFF. CDR3 in DNA: TGTGCCAGCAGCTTAACCTTAGCGGGGGGGAGGGGTGAGCAGTTCTTC.

Here the CDR3 DNA reads TGCAGTGCTCGACCTACGGGCAGGTCCTACGAGCAGTACTTC. Translating it yields CSARPTGRSYEQYF. The rearrangement links TRBV20-1 to TRBJ2-7; no clear D gene. The length of the CDR3 is 14 residues. The V gene's germline CDR1 is DFQATT and CDR2 SNEGSKA (reference sequence). Trimming took off 5 bases at V and 1 base at J, with 15 bases between the two ends.